This T cell receptor beta chain emerged from a study of T cell changes during pregnancy in multiple sclerosis. J lost 6 bases, V lost 5 bases, and 4 bases had no gene match. Germline CDR1 SEHNR, CDR2 FQNEAQ (reference sequence). The CDR3 is 15 amino acids. Produced via immunoSEQ multiplex PCR; TCRdb's table is partial and in-frame only. Of more than 80,000 clones listed, 90% to 95% are singletons. V is TRBV7-9 and J is TRBJ2-3; TRBD2 matches at 14 bases. This specimen consisted of peripheral blood, obtained in the second trimester of pregnancy. The TCR sequence derives from a female donor with multiple sclerosis, enrolled in a pregnancy study. In nucleotides, the CDR3 is TGTGCCAGCAGCACCAGGACTAGCGGGGGGGATACGCAGTATTTT. Encoded protein: CASSTRTSGGDTQYF.